The TCR beta chain under discussion was sequenced for a study of blood T cells in healthy people across ages. Findings of the study overall: Unsorted PBMC material precluded a definitive naive versus antigen-experienced comparison.

The V end was cut by 0 bases, the J end by 2 bases, with 9 bases between. Germline-derived CDR1 and CDR2 are DFQATT and SNEGSKA (reference sequence). CDR3 length equals 14 residues. In its sample, this clonotype was seen a few times. Its target is not known. With a J-beta primer mix and a sample-barcoded 5' primer, a second PCR ran about 7 to 12 cycles. TCRdb reprocessed the 5' RACE reads with MiXCR, giving one entry per CDR3 protein. The table shows 270,000 or so distinct CDR3 sequences, with 27% occurring only once. This rearrangement joins TRBV20-1 to TRBJ2-3, with D tentatively TRBD1 (6 bases). The source is a woman in her seventies in good health. The sample consisted of blood. The CDR3 DNA sequence: TGCAGTGCTAGAGATCAGGGGTACACAGATACGCAGTATTTT. It encodes CSARDQGYTDTQYF.